The clone carrying this T cell receptor (beta chain) was seen only once. Its antigen is still unknown. Measured with immunoSEQ multiplex PCR; TCRdb has only the in-frame clones, and not every one. The table has some 130,000 clones, 90% seen once. This specimen belongs to a study of OX40 agonist ivuxolimab in advanced cancers. As for the study in general: Under the entry rules, prior anti-PD-1, anti-PD-L1 or anti-CTLA-4 therapy was allowed, and around 40% had some.

Overall study results and limits: Expanded clones were, on average, more numerous in CD8+ T cells than in CD4+. By week 6 at 0.1 to 3.0 mg/kg, blood CD4+ and CD8+ T cells had expanded clonally.

If patients had autoimmune disease history or systemic immunosuppression, they were excluded. The sequence was obtained from an adult with an advanced solid tumor such as melanoma, head and neck, liver or kidney cancer. The sequences come from CD4+ or CD8+ T cells sorted from blood, collected in a trial of the OX40 agonist ivuxolimab.

CDR3 in DNA: TGTGCCAGCAGCTTAGCGAATTACAGGGCGGCCACTGAAGCTTTCTTT. Translation: CASSLANYRAATEAFF. This chain joins TRBV7-2 and TRBJ1-1; perhaps TRBD1 as D (6 bases). CDR1 SGHTA and CDR2 FQGNSA come from the germline V gene. This CDR3 has 16 amino acids. Deletions cut 0 bases from V and 4 bases from J, with 15 bases between. The full variable domain, rest sourced from reference TRBV7-2 and TRBJ1-1, is GAGVSQSPSNKVTEKGKDVELRCDPISGHTALYWYRQSLGQGLEFLIYFQGNSAPDKSGLPSDRFSAERTGGSVSTLTIQRTQQEDSAVYLCASSLANYRAATEAFFGQGTRLTVV.